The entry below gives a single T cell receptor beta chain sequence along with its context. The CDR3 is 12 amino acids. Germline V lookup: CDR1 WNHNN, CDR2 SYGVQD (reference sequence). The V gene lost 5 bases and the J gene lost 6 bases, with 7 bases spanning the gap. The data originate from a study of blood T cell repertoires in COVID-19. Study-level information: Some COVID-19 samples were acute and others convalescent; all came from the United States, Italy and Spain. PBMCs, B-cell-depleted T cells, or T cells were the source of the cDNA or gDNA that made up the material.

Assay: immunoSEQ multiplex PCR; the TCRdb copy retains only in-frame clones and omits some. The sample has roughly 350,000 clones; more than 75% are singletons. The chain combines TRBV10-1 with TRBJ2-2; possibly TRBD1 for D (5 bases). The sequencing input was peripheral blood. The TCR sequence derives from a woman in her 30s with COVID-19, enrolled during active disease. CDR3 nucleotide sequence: TGCGCCAGCAGTCCAGGGCCCGGGGAGCTGTTTTTT. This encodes CASSPGPGELFF.